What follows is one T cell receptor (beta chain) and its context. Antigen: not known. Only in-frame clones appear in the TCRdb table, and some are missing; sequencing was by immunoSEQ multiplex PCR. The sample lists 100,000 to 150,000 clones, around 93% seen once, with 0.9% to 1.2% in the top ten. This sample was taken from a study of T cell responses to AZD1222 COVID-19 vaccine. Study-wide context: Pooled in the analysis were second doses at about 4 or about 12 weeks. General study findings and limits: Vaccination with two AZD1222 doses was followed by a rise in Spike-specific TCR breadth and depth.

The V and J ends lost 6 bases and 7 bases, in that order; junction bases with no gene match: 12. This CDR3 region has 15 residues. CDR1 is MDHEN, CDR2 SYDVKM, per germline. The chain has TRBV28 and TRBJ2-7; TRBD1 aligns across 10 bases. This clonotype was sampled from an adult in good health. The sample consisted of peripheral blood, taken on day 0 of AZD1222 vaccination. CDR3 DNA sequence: TGTGCCAGCAGGCGGACAGGGGGGACACCGGGGGAGCAGTACTTC. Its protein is CASRRTGGTPGEQYF.